This is a list of T cell receptor beta chains from one sample in a study of control samples from healthy donors and cancer patients. Libraries were prepared by immunoSEQ multiplex PCR; TCRdb keeps only in-frame clonotypes and omits some of them. The sample consists of 150,000 or so clones, roughly 93% of them appearing once. The specimen sequenced was blood. Receptors originate from a man younger than 35 in good health. Each CDR3 is given with its conserved first and last residue. D genes are given only for firm matches. Clone size is shown for a subset of rows, as once, few, many or a class of expanded clone.

TRBJ2-2 - TRBV19 - CASSGTYTGELFF TGTGCCAGTAGTGGCACATACACCGGGGAGCTGTTTTTT
TRBJ1-6 - TRBV6-5 - CASSYRQRSYNSPLHF TGTGCCAGCAGTTATCGACAGAGATCCTATAATTCACCCCTCCACTTT
TRBJ2-1 - TRBV4-1 TRBD1 CASSQDGNRGLWFF TGCGCCAGCAGCCAAGATGGAAACAGGGGGTTGTGGTTCTTC
TRBJ2-7 - TRBV29-1 TRBD1 CSATGTGSSYEQYF TGCAGCGCCACCGGGACAGGATCTTCCTACGAGCAGTACTTC
TRBJ1-2 - TRBV3-1/TRBV3-2 - CASSQIGTKTVNTF TGTGCCAGCAGCCAAATCGGGACCAAGACCGTGAACACCTTC
TRBJ1-5 once TRBV10-3 - CASSWEGNQPQHF TGTGCCAGTTCCTGGGAGGGCAATCAGCCCCAGCATTTT
TRBJ2-3 - TRBV28 TRBD2 CASSLGLAGADTQYF TGTGCCAGCAGTTTAGGACTAGCGGGGGCAGATACGCAGTATTTT
TRBJ1-2 - TRBV29-1 - CSGGTADGYTF TGCAGCGGCGGAACTGCGGATGGCTACACCTTC
TRBJ1-1 - TRBV19 TRBD1 CATLSRQGAFF TGTGCCACCTTATCCCGACAGGGAGCTTTCTTT
TRBJ2-1 once TRBV27 TRBD2 CASSLAGGSYNEQFF TGTGCCAGCAGTTTAGCGGGAGGCTCCTACAATGAGCAGTTCTTC
TRBJ2-5 - TRBV6-5 - CASSTGAPQETQYF TGTGCCAGCAGTACGGGGGCGCCCCAAGAGACCCAGTACTTC
TRBJ1-5 once TRBV28 TRBD1 CASSASGQVFNQPQHF TGTGCCAGCAGTGCCTCGGGACAGGTGTTCAATCAGCCCCAGCATTTT
TRBJ1-2 - TRBV2 - CASSRRQPNYGYTF TGTGCCAGCTCTAGACGGCAACCTAACTATGGCTACACCTTC